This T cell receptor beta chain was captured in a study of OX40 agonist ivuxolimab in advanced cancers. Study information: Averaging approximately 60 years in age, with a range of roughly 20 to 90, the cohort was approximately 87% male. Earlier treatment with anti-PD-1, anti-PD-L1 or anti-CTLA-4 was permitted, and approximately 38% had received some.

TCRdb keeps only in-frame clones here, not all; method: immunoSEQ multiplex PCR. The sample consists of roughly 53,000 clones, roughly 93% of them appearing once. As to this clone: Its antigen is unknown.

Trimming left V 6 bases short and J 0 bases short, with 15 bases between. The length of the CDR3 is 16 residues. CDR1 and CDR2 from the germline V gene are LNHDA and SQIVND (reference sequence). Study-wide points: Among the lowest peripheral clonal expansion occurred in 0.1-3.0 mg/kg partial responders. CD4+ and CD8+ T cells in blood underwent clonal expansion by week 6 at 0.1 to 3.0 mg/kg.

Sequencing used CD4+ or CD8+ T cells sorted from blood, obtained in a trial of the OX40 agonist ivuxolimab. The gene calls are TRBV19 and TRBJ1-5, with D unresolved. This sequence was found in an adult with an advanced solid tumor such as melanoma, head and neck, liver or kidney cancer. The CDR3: CASSIWIDYSNQPQHF. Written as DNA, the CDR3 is TGTGCCAGTAGCATCTGGATCGATTATAGCAATCAGCCCCAGCATTTT.